The 5 T cell receptor beta chains given below trace back to one sample, sequenced in a study of T cells in Graves' hyperthyroidism and ophthalmopathy (dated by TCRdb to the late 2010s). Receptor libraries were prepared by multiplex PCR. Instrument on record: Illumina HiSeq 2000. TCR beta CDR3 regions were amplified from RNA transcripts. A first-round RT-PCR of the TCR CDR3 used the HTBI primer set with the Qiagen OneStep RT-PCR kit. TCRdb took the public reads, trimmed them with fastp at Q25, ran MiXCR for clone calling and kept in-frame beta chains. Each CDR3 protein appears once, grouped with its most common genes and DNA. The sample table contains fewer than 300,000 distinct CDR3 sequences; only one count was recorded for around 15% of them. Of the sample, over 25% is held by the ten largest clones. Sequenced input: blood. These receptors came from a woman aged 45-65 years with Graves' hyperthyroidism that later progressed to Graves' ophthalmopathy.

Many counts were recorded for this clonotype. This rearrangement joins TRBV28 to TRBJ2-1; 8 bases fit TRBD1. Germline V gene data show CDR1 as MDHEN and CDR2 as SYDVKM. The CDR3 is 15 amino acids. J was trimmed by 3 bases and V by 6 bases; bases with no gene match: 7. The CDR3 here is CASSEQGVNYNEQFF. In DNA, the CDR3 is TGTGCCAGCAGCGAACAGGGGGTCAACTACAATGAGCAGTTCTTC.

The chain has TRBV9 and TRBJ1-4; D is unresolved. CDR1 is SGDLS, CDR2 YYNGEE, per germline. The CDR3 is 14 amino acids. Trimming left V 4 bases short and J 4 bases short, with 11 bases between. Here the CDR3 reads CASSPTPLNEKLFF. The DNA of the CDR3 is TGTGCCAGCAGCCCCACGCCGCTTAATGAAAAACTGTTTTTT. The full variable domain, in which reference TRBV9 and TRBJ1-4 provide the parts outside the CDR3, is DSGVTQTPKHLITATGQRVTLRCSPRSGDLSVYWYQQSLDQGLQFLIQYYNGEERAKGNILERFSAQQFPDLHSELNLSSLELGDSALYFCASSPTPLNEKLFFGSGTQLSVL.

This clonotype has a count of ten or more. The chain links TRBV6-6 to TRBJ2-3; 15 bases map to TRBD2. CDR3 size: 21 residues. The V segment lost 0 bases and the J segment 1 base; nucleotides outside the gene matches: 11. Per the germline V gene, CDR1 is MNHNY and CDR2 is SVGAGI (reference sequence). Here the CDR3 DNA reads TGTGCCAGCAGTTACTCGAAAAGGACTAGCGGGAGGGCTAGCGGCACAGATACGCAGTATTTT. Its protein is CASSYSKRTSGRASGTDTQYF.

At least ten counts were recorded for this clonotype. This chain connects TRBV7-9 to TRBJ2-5; no firm D call. V was cut by 3 bases and J by 3 bases, with 11 bases left in between. The germline V gene encodes CDR1 SEHNR and CDR2 FQNEAQ (reference sequence). This CDR3 is 14 amino acids long. The CDR3 coding sequence is TGTGCCAGCAGCTTGAAGGGATGGGAAGAGACCCAGTACTTC. It encodes CASSLKGWEETQYF.

This clonotype was observed a handful of times. This chain links TRBV10-3 with TRBJ1-2; D unresolved. The V end lost 3 bases, the J end lost 2 bases, and 10 bases lay between the germline ends. The germline gives CDR1 ENHRY, CDR2 SYGVKD. CDR3 length: 14 amino acids. The CDR3 sequence: CAISDSPGNYGYTF. In DNA, the CDR3 is TGTGCCATCAGTGATTCCCCAGGAAACTATGGCTACACCTTC.